This paragraph reports one T cell receptor (beta chain). Its cognate antigen has yet to be identified. Per-nucleotide qualities are absent, and no much larger clonotype sits a single base away. TCRbeta CDR3 regions were amplified from genomic DNA using the immunoSEQ Assay, a bias-controlled multiplex PCR. In the original analysis: Nucleated cell counts per sample were estimated from amplification of reference gene primers within the assay. To quantify the absolute abundance of each unique TCRbeta CDR3 rearrangement, sequence reads were collapsed and filtered. For each sample, productive Simpson clonality was calculated by taking the square root of Simpson's diversity index across productive rearrangements. TCRdb re-hosts the immuneACCESS table, in-frame sequences only. Its copies lack some clones; in the studies checked, an unresolved V gene accounts for under half of them, and the cause for the rest is not known. The V and J calls and clone size were taken over from that table, and D and trimming were inferred from the DNA. This sample gives about 260,000 clones in total; 75% to 90% of them show up just once. The ten top clones hold less than 0.9% of the sample.

The source of the sample is a study of blood T cell repertoires in COVID-19 (dated by TCRdb to 2018 to 2021). Some background on the complete study: Collaborator samples came from the United States, Italy and Spain and covered acute and convalescent phases of COVID-19. The prospective study material was composed of cDNA or gDNA derived from T cells, B-cell-depleted T cells, or PBMCs. The repertoires were released in a freely available public database intended as a resource for research on the immune response to SARS-CoV-2. Where HLA class I and class II types were available, the types were taken from metadata supplied by the sample provider, not from assay-based typing. The dataset comprised deeply sampled blood TCRbeta repertoires from subjects exposed to, actively infected with, or recovered from COVID-19. A de-identified subject ID, COVID-19 status, age in years and sex were almost always included in the sample metadata. The samples were drawn from two sources: the first 160 participants of the ongoing ImmuneRACE study, and about 1,300 subjects contributed by 6 global collaborators. General study outcomes and caveats: The quantity of clinical and demographic metadata differed by source and by participant and was supplied without curation.

Participants in the prospective study were aged 18 to 89 years, lived in 20 to 25 United States geographic areas, and enrolled through a virtual design. In the prospective study, participants were assigned to cohorts based on the clinical history participants reported in a screening survey and a study questionnaire. Exposed participants had been in contact with someone with a PCR-confirmed or clinician-diagnosed COVID-19 case within 2 weeks of study entry. Each participant in the prospective study had whole blood, serum and a nasopharyngeal or oropharyngeal swab collected by mobile phlebotomists. Participants in the prospective study had the option to provide additional blood draws and questionnaires over a 2-month period. Prospective study blood samples were shipped either frozen or at room temperature before DNA extraction. The CDR3 covers 15 residues, taking in both the cysteine and the phenylalanine. Only CDR3 DNA is held: 45 bases, read in frame from base 1. Based on the germline V gene, the CDR1 and CDR2 sequences are MDHEN and SYDVKM. At the junction V is shortened by 0 bases and J by 5 bases, with 13 bases in between.

Here the chain combines TRBV28 and TRBJ1-2, with no confident D gene call. This TCR came from a man aged 50-60 years who had been exposed to COVID-19. The source material was PBMCs or T cells enriched from blood (not recorded which). The CDR3 reads CASSLWEDLGYGYTF. The DNA sequence is given as TGTGCCAGCAGTTTATGGGAGGACTTGGGGTATGGCTACACCTTC.